A single sample gave rise to the 19 T cell receptor beta chains below, sequenced in a study of T cells expressing NK-cell markers. TCRdb re-called the 5' RACE reads and catalogs CDR3 proteins one per entry, DNA excluded. This repertoire includes some 300,000 distinct CDR3 sequences. The sequenced material came from blood T cells: a sorted CD56 or NKG2C T cell subset, CD4+ or CD8+ T cells, or bulk PBMC T cells (not recorded which). These receptors were obtained from a man between 18 and 35 years old in good health.

V is TRBV4-3 and J is TRBJ2-1. The CDR3 sequence is 11 residues long. Germline CDR1 and CDR2: LGHNA and YSLEER. The CDR3 loop reads CASSQDREQFF.

V is TRBV4-3 and J is TRBJ2-1. CDR1 is LGHNA, CDR2 YSLEER, per germline. This CDR3 is built from 13 residues. The CDR3 spells CASSHTTSNEQFF.

The chain links TRBV7-2 to TRBJ2-3. Germline loops: CDR1 SGHTA, CDR2 FQGNSA. The CDR3 sequence is 13 residues long. CDR3 region: CASSLGSLDTQYF.

The chain links TRBV12-3 or TRBV12-4 to TRBJ1-1. CDR3 size: 13 residues. Here the CDR3 reads CASRVDPATEAFF.

The CDR3 sequence: CASSSQSGAGELFF. J is TRBJ2-2 and V is TRBV5-5; there is no DNA to check the TCRdb D call of TRBD2. Per germline, CDR1 SGHKS and CDR2 YYEKEE (reference sequence). The length of the CDR3 is 14 residues.

The gene calls are TRBV20-1 and TRBJ1-1; TCRdb lists TRBD1, though no DNA is available to test this call. CDR3 length: 13 residues. Looked up from germline, CDR1 is DFQATT and CDR2 is SNEGSKA (reference sequence). CDR3 loop: CSAKTDRGTEAFF.

The V call is TRBV30, the J call TRBJ1-1. Germline CDR1 reads GTSNPN; CDR2 reads SVGIG (reference sequence). The CDR3 length is 12 residues. The CDR3 spells CAWRGFRTEAFF.

The genes are TRBV18 and TRBJ2-1; TCRdb gives TRBD2 as the D gene, but with no DNA this cannot be confirmed. The CDR3 sequence is 17 residues long. CDR1 is KGHSH, CDR2 LQKENI, per germline. This chain's CDR3 is CASSPQLAGESYNEQFF.

CDR3 sequence: CASQTGTSNTGELFF. This chain joins TRBV7-9 and TRBJ2-2; with no DNA, the TCRdb D assignment of TRBD2 cannot be verified. From germline, CDR1 is SEHNR and CDR2 FQNEAQ (reference sequence). There are 15 residues in the CDR3.

The chain combines TRBV20-1 with TRBJ2-1. The CDR3 extends over 13 amino acids. CDR1 and CDR2 (germline): DFQATT, SNEGSKA (reference sequence). The CDR3 sequence is CSARDLSRDEQFF.

The chain joins TRBV20-1 to TRBJ2-1; no DNA is available, so the TRBD1 call from TCRdb remains unchecked. Germline values: CDR1 DFQATT, CDR2 SNEGSKA (reference sequence). The CDR3 sequence is 14 residues long. The CDR3 loop reads CSALNDREYNEQFF.

The V gene is TRBV29-1, the J gene TRBJ2-3. From germline, CDR1 is SQVTM and CDR2 ANQGSEA. This CDR3 has 13 amino acids. CDR3 region: CSAGYRSTDTQYF.

This chain connects TRBV20-1 to TRBJ1-6; TCRdb's D gene call, TRBD1, goes unchecked for lack of DNA. Germline V CDR1 and CDR2: DFQATT, SNEGSKA (reference sequence). The CDR3 has 15 amino acids. The CDR3 region is CSASSRRQGRSPLHF.

The rearrangement links TRBV25-1 to TRBJ2-1; the TCRdb call, TRBD1, lacks DNA for checking. The CDR3 length is 15 residues. Germline V gives CDR1 MGHDK, CDR2 SYGVNS. Here the CDR3 reads CASSGKDRVYYEQFF.

V is TRBV4-3 and J is TRBJ2-1; TCRdb's D call, TRBD2, is unchecked because there is no DNA. The CDR3 has 16 residues. The germline gives CDR1 LGHNA, CDR2 YSLEER. The CDR3 region is CASSPQTSSPYNEQFF.

The rearrangement joins TRBV5-1 to TRBJ1-4; TCRdb's D call of TRBD1 is untestable without DNA. The CDR3 runs to 14 residues. Germline V gene sequence: CDR1 SGHRS, CDR2 YFSETQ. CDR3 protein: CASSGAGLNEKLFF. Filled out from reference TRBV5-1 and TRBJ1-4, the complete variable domain reads KAGVTQTPRYLIKTRGQQVTLSCSPISGHRSVSWYQQTPGQGLQFLFEYFSETQRNKGNFPGRFSGRQFSNSRSEMNVSTLELGDSALYLCASSGAGLNEKLFFGSGTQLSVL.

This chain links TRBV6-6 with TRBJ2-5; absent DNA, TCRdb's TRBD1 call cannot be checked. Germline values: CDR1 MNHNY, CDR2 SVGAGI (reference sequence). This CDR3 has 12 amino acids. The CDR3 region is CASRGTQETQYF.

The V gene is TRBV7-6, the J gene TRBJ2-2; TCRdb's D gene call, TRBD1, goes unchecked for lack of DNA. The CDR3 contains 14 residues. Germline CDR1 is SGHVS and CDR2 is FNYEAQ. The CDR3 loop reads CASSAGSDTGELFF.

The V gene is TRBV20-1, the J gene TRBJ2-1; absent DNA, TCRdb's TRBD1 call cannot be checked. The germline V gene has CDR1 DFQATT and CDR2 SNEGSKA (reference sequence). The CDR3 consists of 18 residues. CDR3 in amino acids: CSARGQGPNPRPSNEQFF.